A single sample gave rise to the 29 T cell receptor beta chains below, sequenced in a study of blood T cell repertoires in COVID-19. Measured with immunoSEQ multiplex PCR; TCRdb has only the in-frame clones, and not every one. Among under 65,000 clones, roughly 80% were seen once, and the ten largest hold 22%. Input material: peripheral blood. The receptor source for this set is an older woman with acute or convalescent COVID-19.

This chain uses TRBV6-2 or TRBV6-3 with TRBJ2-3; TRBD2 matches at 11 bases. With V trimmed by 6 bases and J by 5 bases, 13 bases remained unmatched. This CDR3 has 17 residues. Per the germline V gene, CDR1 is MNHEY and CDR2 is SVGEGT. The CDR3 nucleotides are TGTGCCAGCAGCTCCCATATAGCGGGGGGGGCGATAGATACGCAGTATTTT. Protein: CASSSHIAGGAIDTQYF.

The rearrangement uses TRBV6-5 and TRBJ1-4; 7 nucleotides align to TRBD1. J was trimmed by 5 bases and V by 7 bases; bases with no gene match: 4. CDR1 is MNHEY and CDR2 is SVGAGI in the germline V gene. The CDR3 contains 13 residues. CDR3 region: CASIGTENEKLFF. CDR3 nucleotides: TGTGCCAGCATCGGGACAGAGAATGAAAAACTGTTTTTT.

The chain has TRBV9 and TRBJ2-1; D possibly corresponds to TRBD2 (7 bases). Germline V gene sequence: CDR1 SGDLS, CDR2 YYNGEE. The CDR3 runs 16 residues. V was pared by 3 bases and J by 6 bases, with 19 bases between. CDR3 sequence: CASSAGWGGQINEQFF. CDR3 sequence (DNA): TGTGCCAGCAGCGCTGGTTGGGGGGGCCAAATCAATGAGCAGTTCTTC.

The chain joins TRBV19 to TRBJ1-5; D might be TRBD1 (5 bases). The CDR3 length is 15 residues. Germline V CDR1 and CDR2: LNHDA, SQIVND (reference sequence). Trimming removed 6 bases at V and 3 bases at J, with 15 bases between. CDR3 nucleotides: TGTGCCAGTAGGGGGAGGGACGGGTTCAATCAGCCCCAGCATTTT. Its translation: CASRGRDGFNQPQHF.

This clone was seen ten or more times. V gene TRBV7-9 combines with J gene TRBJ2-1; 11 nucleotides agree with TRBD1. J lost 3 bases, V lost 2 bases, and 6 bases had no gene match. Germline values: CDR1 SEHNR, CDR2 FQNEAQ (reference sequence). This CDR3 region has 17 residues. CDR3 coding DNA: TGTGCCAGCAGCTTAAGGAGCGGGACAGGGGGCTACAATGAGCAGTTCTTC. As protein: CASSLRSGTGGYNEQFF.

The chain couples TRBV6-5 to TRBJ1-2; TRBD1 agrees at 8 bases. Germline values: CDR1 MNHEY, CDR2 SVGAGI. CDR3 size: 13 residues. V was pared by 6 bases and J by 7 bases, with 7 bases of the junction left unmatched. The CDR3 spells CASSQAGGGGYTF. CDR3 bases: TGTGCCAGCAGCCAAGCAGGGGGCGGTGGCTACACCTTC.

CDR3 amino acids: CASNHQGASEAFF. CDR3 bases: TGTGCCAGTAATCATCAGGGGGCTTCTGAAGCTTTCTTT. The V and J genes are TRBV19 and TRBJ1-1, with 8 nucleotides matching TRBD1. The V and J ends lost 7 bases and 6 bases, in that order; junction bases with no gene match: 7. Looked up from germline, CDR1 is LNHDA and CDR2 is SQIVND (reference sequence). CDR3 size: 13 residues.

The V and J genes are TRBV24-1 and TRBJ1-4, with 9 bases that match TRBD1. V lost 0 bases to trimming and J lost 5 bases; unmatched junction nucleotides: 6. The V gene's germline CDR1 is KGHDR and CDR2 SFDVKD. CDR3 length: 17 amino acids. CDR3 DNA sequence: TGTGCCACCAGTGATTTGGGGGGACAGGGACAAAATGAAAAACTGTTTTTT. Residues: CATSDLGGQGQNEKLFF.

This chain connects TRBV5-1 to TRBJ1-2; possibly TRBD1 for D (6 bases). CDR3 length: 14 amino acids. Germline CDR1 SGHRS, CDR2 YFSETQ. V lost 4 bases to trimming and J lost 8 bases, with 18 bases between them. In nucleotides, the CDR3 is TGCGCCAGCAGCGCAGGGGCGGCCCTGGAGGGCTACACCTTC. It specifies CASSAGAALEGYTF.

This chain uses TRBV14 with TRBJ1-2, with 8 bases aligning to TRBD1. The germline V gene has CDR1 SGHDN and CDR2 FVKESK. The junction had 6 bases not matched to a gene; V was cut back by 0 bases and J by 3 bases. The CDR3 covers 16 residues. DNA for the CDR3: TGTGCCAGCAGCCAAGAGTGGACAGGGCGGGACTATGGCTACACCTTC. Protein sequence: CASSQEWTGRDYGYTF. Based on the CDR3 plus reference TRBV14 and TRBJ1-2, the full variable domain is EAGVTQFPSHSVIEKGQTVTLRCDPISGHDNLYWYRRVMGKEIKFLLHFVKESKQDESGMPNNRFLAERTGGTYSTLKVQPAELEDSGVYFCASSQEWTGRDYGYTFGSGTRLTVV.

The CDR3 DNA reads as TGTGCCAGCAGTTTAAACGGTATAAACAGGGGGGCTTTCTTT. This translates into CASSLNGINRGAFF. The chain employs TRBV27 and TRBJ1-1, with TRBD1 identical over 8 bases. Trimming took 2 bases from V and 11 from J; bases not matched to a gene: 10. This CDR3 has 14 residues. CDR1 is MNHEY, CDR2 SMNVEV, per germline (reference sequence).

The rearrangement uses TRBV30 and TRBJ1-1; D remains ambiguous. Germline V lookup: CDR1 GTSNPN, CDR2 SVGIG (reference sequence). V dropped 2 bases and J dropped 2 bases, with 12 bases sitting between them. This CDR3 contains 14 residues. The chain's CDR3 is CAWSPDGVNTEAFF. The CDR3 nucleotides are TGTGCCTGGAGTCCCGACGGAGTCAACACTGAAGCTTTCTTT.

The chain uses TRBV18 and TRBJ2-7; a weak D match, TRBD1 (6 bases). Germline-derived CDR1 and CDR2 are KGHSH and LQKENI. The CDR3 has 16 residues. V gave up 3 bases and J gave up 6 bases, with 21 bases separating them. Here the CDR3 reads CASSPQTAGAVREQYF. The CDR3 DNA is TGTGCCAGCTCACCCCAAACGGCAGGGGCCGTCCGCGAGCAGTACTTC.

The chain joins TRBV27 to TRBJ2-5; D unresolved. This CDR3 contains 13 residues. Germline lookup yields CDR1 MNHEY and CDR2 SMNVEV (reference sequence). Trimming took 3 bases from V and 2 from J, leaving 7 bases between them. CDR3 nucleotides: TGTGCCAGCAGTTTTAGACAACAAGAGACCCAGTACTTC. Residues: CASSFRQQETQYF.

V and J are TRBV6-1 and TRBJ1-1; D gene uncertain. Germline V gene data show CDR1 as MNHNS and CDR2 as SASEGT. CDR3 length: 15 amino acids. V lost 2 bases and J lost 4, with 14 bases in between. CDR3 loop: CASSEYLSGGTEAFF. The CDR3 region has the DNA TGTGCCAGCAGTGAATATCTGTCAGGTGGCACTGAAGCTTTCTTT.

The CDR3 DNA sequence: TGTGCCACCAGCAGAGATGTGTCACTACAGTTCTTC. It specifies CATSRDVSLQFF. This rearrangement joins TRBV15 to TRBJ2-1; D not resolved. The ends were cut back, 0 bases at V and 13 bases at J, with 10 bases in the middle. This CDR3 comprises 12 residues. CDR1 and CDR2 from the germline V gene are LNHNV and YYDKDF (reference sequence).

The rearrangement links TRBV4-1 to TRBJ2-3; D ambiguous. Germline CDR1 reads MGHRA; CDR2 reads YSYEKL. This CDR3 is built from 12 residues. V lost 4 bases, J lost 4 bases, and 6 bases lay in between. CDR3 coding DNA: TGCGCCAGCAGCCCACCAGCAGATACGCAGTATTTT. Translating it yields CASSPPADTQYF.

In this sample, this clone turned up once. This sequence joins TRBV5-1 and TRBJ2-3; 9 bases align to TRBD1. Trimming at V came to 4 bases and at J to 2 bases, leaving 5 bases not matched to a gene. This CDR3 has 15 amino acids. The germline CDR1 and CDR2 sequences are SGHRS and YFSETQ. The CDR3: CASSPRDRDTDTQYF. For the CDR3, the DNA is TGCGCCAGCAGCCCCAGGGACAGGGACACAGATACGCAGTATTTT.

This clone has a handful of counts. The chain employs TRBV6-5 and TRBJ1-2; D unresolved. CDR3 length: 12 residues. Germline V CDR1 and CDR2: MNHEY, SVGAGI. Trimming stripped 6 bases from V and 1 base from J, with 6 bases between. Here the CDR3 DNA reads TGTGCCAGCAGCACGGTTAACTATGGCTACACCTTC. Amino acid sequence: CASSTVNYGYTF.

CDR3 region: CASSEKRVQGGNEQFF. The CDR3 bases are TGTGCCAGCAGTGAAAAGCGAGTCCAGGGTGGGAATGAGCAGTTCTTC. The chain employs TRBV6-1 and TRBJ2-1; D might be TRBD1 (5 bases). The V gene's germline CDR1 is MNHNS and CDR2 SASEGT. The CDR3 covers 16 residues. The V end lost 2 bases, the J end lost 7 bases, and 18 bases lay between the germline ends.

The V gene is TRBV29-1, the J gene TRBJ1-4, with D possibly TRBD1 on 5 matching bases. The V and J ends lost 3 bases and 8 bases respectively, with 13 bases between them. Germline lookup yields CDR1 SQVTM and CDR2 ANQGSEA. The CDR3 length is 13 residues. CDR3 in amino acids: CSVDFGGGEKLFF. The CDR3 DNA follows: TGCAGCGTTGACTTCGGGGGAGGAGAAAAACTGTTTTTT.

The chain uses TRBV5-1 and TRBJ2-7; 12 bases are shared with TRBD2. Trimming cost V 3 bases and J 3 bases; bases outside gene matches: 7. This CDR3 spans 16 amino acids. The germline V gene encodes CDR1 SGHRS and CDR2 YFSETQ. CDR3 bases: TGCGCCAGCAGCTCGCAACCGACTAGCGGGGGCTACGAGCAGTACTTC. Protein: CASSSQPTSGGYEQYF.

This clone was counted between two and nine times. The chain couples TRBV27 to TRBJ2-7; D may be TRBD2 (5 bases). The V gene lost 6 bases and the J gene lost 0 bases, with 12 bases spanning the gap. CDR3 length: 14 amino acids. The V gene's germline CDR1 is MNHEY and CDR2 SMNVEV (reference sequence). The CDR3 is CASRRGLNSYEQYF. Written as DNA, the CDR3 is TGTGCCAGCAGGCGCGGACTGAACTCCTACGAGCAGTACTTC.

This clone has only a few counts. This chain uses TRBV6-5 with TRBJ1-4, with D possibly matching TRBD1 (5 bases). The CDR3 has 13 amino acids. The V gene's germline CDR1 is MNHEY and CDR2 SVGAGI. Trimming removed 11 bases at V and 8 bases at J, with 18 bases between. The CDR3 nucleotides are TGTGCCTGTCGTAGCAGGGTAGAAGAAAAACTGTTTTTT. Translating it yields CACRSRVEEKLFF.

V usage is TRBV5-5 and J usage is TRBJ1-4; D possibly corresponds to TRBD1 (6 bases). The germline V gene encodes CDR1 SGHKS and CDR2 YYEKEE (reference sequence). The V end was cut by 5 bases, the J end by 3 bases, with 14 bases between. The CDR3 covers 15 residues. CDR3 in amino acids: CASRTQQGPNEKLFF. For the CDR3, the DNA is TGTGCCAGCAGGACGCAACAGGGCCCTAATGAAAAACTGTTTTTT. The whole variable domain, filled in from reference TRBV5-5 and TRBJ1-4, reads DAGVTQSPTHLIKTRGQQVTLRCSPISGHKSVSWYQQVLGQGPQFIFQYYEKEERGRGNFPDRFSARQFPNYSSELNVNALLLGDSALYLCASRTQQGPNEKLFFGSGTQLSVL.

The chain carries TRBV5-6 and TRBJ2-7; possibly TRBD2 for D (5 bases). The CDR3 contains 13 residues. Germline lookup yields CDR1 SGHDT and CDR2 YYEEEE. V dropped 1 base and J dropped 2 bases, with 7 bases sitting between them. DNA for the CDR3: TGTGCCAGCAGCTTGCCGGGGACCTACGAGCAGTACTTC. Protein sequence: CASSLPGTYEQYF.

The V call is TRBV6-5, the J call TRBJ2-5; a possible D gene is TRBD2 (6 bases). The germline gives CDR1 MNHEY, CDR2 SVGAGI. The CDR3 totals 15 residues. V lost 8 bases and J 2 bases, leaving 18 bases between the germline ends. The CDR3 nucleotides read TGTGCCAGCGGGGTTGGGTGGGGGGTACAAGAGACCCAGTACTTC. It is translated as CASGVGWGVQETQYF.

In nucleotides, the CDR3 is TGTGCCAGCAGTATGGGACTAGCGGGGGGGGACTCCTACGAGCAGTACTTC. This codes for CASSMGLAGGDSYEQYF. This chain links TRBV6-8 with TRBJ2-7, with 16 bases identical to TRBD2. This CDR3 is 17 amino acids long. CDR1 and CDR2 from the germline V gene are MNHGY and SAAAGT. The V and J ends lost 5 bases and 0 bases, in that order; junction bases with no gene match: 4.

This clone was seen once. The chain couples TRBV2 to TRBJ1-1; D unclear. Germline V gene sequence: CDR1 SNHLY, CDR2 FYNNEI. The CDR3 loop spans 13 amino acids. Trimming removed 4 bases from V and 1 base from J, with 7 bases in between. The CDR3 bases are TGTGCCAGCAGTGCCCCAGAGAACACTGAAGCTTTCTTT. Protein product: CASSAPENTEAFF.